A single sample gave rise to the 23 T cell receptor beta chains below, sequenced in a study of T cells in Graves' hyperthyroidism and ophthalmopathy. Regions amplified from RNA transcripts were the TCR beta CDR3 regions. TCR CDR3 underwent first-round RT-PCR with the HTBI primer set. TCRdb reanalysed the multiplex PCR reads using MiXCR and keeps one entry per CDR3 protein. The data hold nearly 600,000 distinct CDR3 sequences, with 14% observed a single time. Sequenced sample: blood. The source is a young woman with Graves' ophthalmopathy.

Many counts were recorded for this clonotype. This sequence joins TRBV5-1 and TRBJ1-2; weak D call: TRBD1 (5 bases). This CDR3 comprises 13 residues. The germline V and J ends were trimmed by 4 bases and 4 bases, with 11 bases remaining between them. Per germline, CDR1 SGHRS and CDR2 YFSETQ. The CDR3 here is CASSPGSGYGYTF. CDR3 nucleotide sequence: TGCGCCAGCAGCCCAGGGTCTGGCTATGGCTACACCTTC. Filled out from reference TRBV5-1 and TRBJ1-2, the complete variable domain reads KAGVTQTPRYLIKTRGQQVTLSCSPISGHRSVSWYQQTPGQGLQFLFEYFSETQRNKGNFPGRFSGRQFSNSRSEMNVSTLELGDSALYLCASSPGSGYGYTFGSGTRLTVV.

This clonotype occurred many times. The chain is built from TRBV12-3 or TRBV12-4 and TRBJ1-1; D is undetermined. This CDR3 spans 15 amino acids. V was cut by 3 bases and J by 1 base, with 12 bases left in between. Here the CDR3 DNA reads TGTGCCAGCAGTTTCGGTGTCAGGTGGAACACTGAAGCTTTCTTT. Its translation: CASSFGVRWNTEAFF.

This clonotype was recorded at least ten times. V is TRBV7-9 and J is TRBJ2-5; D is unclear. From germline, CDR1 is SEHNR and CDR2 FQNEAQ (reference sequence). The ends were cut back, 1 base at V and 4 bases at J, with 19 bases in the middle. This CDR3 is built from 17 residues. CDR3 protein: CASSLEGVRTERETQYF. In DNA form, the CDR3 reads TGTGCCAGCAGCTTAGAGGGTGTCAGGACGGAACGAGAGACCCAGTACTTC.

This clonotype has ten or more counts. This rearrangement joins TRBV11-2 to TRBJ2-7, with D maybe TRBD2 (6 bases). The CDR3 is 17 residues long. CDR1 SGHAT and CDR2 FQNNGV come from the germline V gene. Trimming took off 1 base at V and 2 bases at J, with 18 bases between the two ends. The CDR3 is CASSLARDGRTPYEQYF. For the CDR3, the DNA is TGTGCCAGCAGCTTAGCTCGGGATGGGAGGACCCCCTACGAGCAGTACTTC.

This clonotype was observed many times. The chain employs TRBV28 and TRBJ2-1; the D gene could be TRBD1 or TRBD2 (5 bases each). Trimming left V 5 bases short and J 3 bases short, with 11 bases between. The CDR3 extends over 14 amino acids. CDR1 is MDHEN and CDR2 is SYDVKM in the germline V gene. CDR3 residues: CASSQGTFYNEQFF. CDR3 sequence (DNA): TGTGCCAGCAGTCAAGGGACCTTCTACAATGAGCAGTTCTTC.

This clonotype was observed many times. V and J are TRBV3-1 and TRBJ2-7, with D unclear. Germline CDR1 is LGHDT and CDR2 is YNNKEL (reference sequence). Trimming stripped 4 bases from V and 2 bases from J, with 9 bases between. This CDR3 comprises 13 residues. The CDR3 region has the DNA TGTGCCAGCAGCCTCTACACCACCTACGAGCAGTACTTC. This codes for CASSLYTTYEQYF.

This clonotype was observed once. The gene calls are TRBV18 and TRBJ1-2; 11 nucleotides match TRBD1. The CDR3 contains 16 residues. The ends lost 5 bases at V and 4 bases at J; junction bases unmatched: 9. Germline lookup yields CDR1 KGHSH and CDR2 LQKENI. CDR3 in amino acids: CASSGTGTGGVYGYTF. The CDR3 nucleotides are TGTGCCAGCTCAGGGACCGGGACAGGGGGTGTCTATGGCTACACCTTC.

This clonotype has ten or more counts. The rearrangement links TRBV20-1 to TRBJ2-1; the match to TRBD2 covers 9 bases. The CDR3 is made up of 15 amino acids. The germline V gene encodes CDR1 DFQATT and CDR2 SNEGSKA (reference sequence). The V gene end was trimmed by 6 bases and the J gene end by 5 bases; junction bases not matched to a gene: 11. This CDR3 is CSAAISGSNNNEQFF. CDR3 DNA: TGCAGTGCCGCGATTAGCGGGAGTAACAACAATGAGCAGTTCTTC.

Ten or more counts support this clonotype. This chain connects TRBV7-2 to TRBJ2-7; possible D gene TRBD2, 6 bases. Per germline, CDR1 SGHTA and CDR2 FQGNSA. Trimming pared 4 bases from V and 3 bases from J, leaving 7 bases between. This CDR3 has 12 amino acids. The CDR3 DNA reads TGTGCCAGCAGCTCGACTAGCTACGAGCAGTACTTC. Translated: CASSSTSYEQYF.

This clonotype was found a few times. The chain uses TRBV18 and TRBJ2-7; 8 nucleotides line up with TRBD2. V was pared by 6 bases and J by 3 bases, with 13 bases of the junction left unmatched. The CDR3 spans 16 residues. The germline CDR1 and CDR2 sequences are KGHSH and LQKENI. The CDR3: CASSATRAGADYEQYF. CDR3 DNA sequence: TGTGCCAGCTCCGCCACACGAGCGGGAGCGGACTACGAGCAGTACTTC.

This sequence joins TRBV19 and TRBJ1-2; 12 bases fit TRBD1. CDR1 and CDR2 (germline): LNHDA, SQIVND (reference sequence). The V gene end was trimmed by 3 bases and the J gene end by 8 bases; junction bases not matched to a gene: 7. The CDR3 runs to 15 residues. The CDR3 is CASSIAGTGGEGYTF. The CDR3 coding sequence is TGTGCCAGTAGTATTGCCGGGACAGGGGGCGAAGGCTACACCTTC. Together with reference TRBV19 and TRBJ1-2, the CDR3 gives the full variable domain: DGGITQSPKYLFRKEGQNVTLSCEQNLNHDAMYWYRQDPGQGLRLIYYSQIVNDFQKGDIAEGYSVSREKKESFPLTVTSAQKNPTAFYLCASSIAGTGGEGYTFGSGTRLTVV.

This clonotype was counted at least ten times. The V gene is TRBV6-1, the J gene TRBJ2-3; D possibly corresponds to TRBD1 (6 bases). This CDR3 region has 16 residues. V was cut by 10 bases and J by 3 bases, with 23 bases left in between. Germline V lookup: CDR1 MNHNS, CDR2 SASEGT. CDR3 in amino acids: CAILGQRRIGTDTQYF. The CDR3 region has the DNA TGTGCCATCCTTGGACAGAGAAGGATAGGGACAGATACGCAGTATTTT.

This clonotype was seen ten or more times. The V gene is TRBV30, the J gene TRBJ2-7; maybe TRBD2 (5 bases). CDR3 length: 13 residues. V lost 1 base and J lost 2, with 9 bases in between. Germline V gene sequence: CDR1 GTSNPN, CDR2 SVGIG (reference sequence). The CDR3 DNA is TGTGCCTGGAGTGACGGGGTTACCTACGAGCAGTACTTC. Translated: CAWSDGVTYEQYF.

In the case of this clonotype: A much larger clonotype is one base distant, so this may be a read error. This rearrangement joins TRBV2 to TRBJ1-1; 8 bases match TRBD1. Germline values: CDR1 SNHLY, CDR2 FYNNEI. The CDR3 has 16 amino acids. V shed 7 bases, J shed 1 base, and the junction held 11 bases outside the gene matches. As DNA, the CDR3 is TGTGCCAGCAACTTGGCCGGGGGGACAGGGAACACTGAAGCTTTCTTT. It yields the protein CASNLAGGTGNTEAFF.

This clonotype was counted ten times or more. The CDR3: CAWSLQGGDTQYF. The CDR3 bases are TGTGCCTGGAGTTTACAGGGAGGGGATACGCAGTATTTT. The genes are TRBV30 and TRBJ2-3, with D perhaps matching TRBD2 (7 bases). Germline CDR1 GTSNPN, CDR2 SVGIG (reference sequence). The V end was cut by 2 bases, the J end by 6 bases, with 12 bases between. CDR3 length: 13 amino acids.

The gene calls are TRBV4-1 and TRBJ1-1; 8 bases agree with TRBD1. V lost 0 bases and J lost 4; bases outside the gene matches: 10. Looked up from germline, CDR1 is MGHRA and CDR2 is YSYEKL. The CDR3 has 17 residues. This CDR3 reads CASSQDGQGAGATEAFF. Here the CDR3 DNA reads TGCGCCAGCAGCCAAGACGGGCAGGGGGCTGGAGCCACTGAAGCTTTCTTT.

This clonotype was detected many times. The rearrangement uses TRBV7-2 and TRBJ1-1; D is uncertain. The CDR3 totals 12 residues. Between the trimmed V and J ends, which lost 5 bases and 3 bases, there was a span of 7 bases. The V gene's germline CDR1 is SGHTA and CDR2 FQGNSA. CDR3 region: CASSPPYTEAFF. CDR3 nucleotides: TGTGCCAGCAGCCCCCCCTACACTGAAGCTTTCTTT.

This clonotype has ten or more counts. J is TRBJ1-2 and V is TRBV12-3 or TRBV12-4, with 10 bases fitting TRBD1. This CDR3 comprises 13 residues. The J segment lost 6 bases and the V segment lost 5 bases, leaving 3 bases of the junction unmatched. CDR3 nucleotide sequence: TGTGCCAGCAGTGTCGGGACAGGGGATGGCTACACCTTC. This codes for CASSVGTGDGYTF.

The DNA for the CDR3 is TGTGCCAGCAGTCGAGGACAGGGCCCGAGGAGCCAGTACTTC. Translation: CASSRGQGPRSQYF. The chain recombines TRBV2 with TRBJ2-5; TRBD1 matches at 8 bases. This CDR3 spans 14 amino acids. V was pared by 5 bases and J by 10 bases, with 12 bases of the junction left unmatched. The germline V gene encodes CDR1 SNHLY and CDR2 FYNNEI.

This clonotype was detected only a few times. This rearrangement joins TRBV9 to TRBJ2-7; 7 bases are a match to TRBD2. Germline CDR1 is SGDLS and CDR2 is YYNGEE. V shed 4 bases and J 6 bases; nucleotides not matched to a gene: 13. This CDR3 is 15 amino acids long. The CDR3 is CASSPSGGKHAEQYF. The CDR3 nucleotides read TGTGCCAGCAGCCCCTCGGGAGGAAAACACGCCGAGCAGTACTTC.

The chain joins TRBV7-8 to TRBJ2-3; D possibly matches TRBD1 or TRBD2 (5 bases each). Trimming took off 4 bases at V and 1 base at J, with 15 bases between the two ends. Germline CDR1 is SGHVS and CDR2 is FQNEAQ. The CDR3 covers 16 residues. CDR3 nucleotides: TGTGCCAGCAGCTCTATCGGGGCGGAGGGCACAGATACGCAGTATTTT. Residues: CASSSIGAEGTDTQYF.

In its sample, this clonotype was seen many times. The chain has TRBV20-1 and TRBJ1-5; D may be TRBD1 (5 bases). From germline, CDR1 is DFQATT and CDR2 SNEGSKA (reference sequence). The CDR3 length is 13 residues. V was clipped by 6 bases and J by 5 bases, with 14 bases between them. CDR3 residues: CSASWGGDQPQHF. In DNA form, the CDR3 reads TGCAGTGCCTCTTGGGGAGGGGATCAGCCCCAGCATTTT.

This clonotype turned up a few times. The chain has TRBV19 and TRBJ2-1; a possible D gene is TRBD1 (6 bases). Trimming removed 7 bases from V and 4 bases from J, with 17 bases in between. Germline assignment: CDR1 LNHDA and CDR2 SQIVND (reference sequence). This CDR3 has 15 residues. The CDR3 bases are TGTGCCAGTAACCTAGACAGGCGAACATACAATGAGCAGTTCTTC. It encodes CASNLDRRTYNEQFF.